These 28 T cell receptor beta chains were sequenced from one sample in a study of T cells in Graves' hyperthyroidism and ophthalmopathy. The TCR beta CDR3 regions underwent amplification using RNA transcripts as the source. HTBI primers drove first-round RT-PCR of the TCR CDR3. MiXCR, run by TCRdb on the multiplex PCR reads, gives a single entry per CDR3 protein. The table shows a few hundred thousand distinct CDR3 sequences, with approximately 15% occurring only once. Input material: blood. Receptors were obtained from a middle-aged woman with Graves' ophthalmopathy.

This rearrangement joins TRBV29-1 to TRBJ2-5; D gene unclear. CDR1 and CDR2 (germline): SQVTM, ANQGSEA. V was trimmed by 4 bases and J by 5 bases, leaving 14 bases between them. This CDR3 is 13 amino acids long. The CDR3 sequence: CSVAWGGRETQYF. The CDR3 DNA sequence: TGCAGCGTTGCCTGGGGTGGTCGGGAGACCCAGTACTTC.

The rearrangement uses TRBV3-1 and TRBJ2-7; 7 bases are shared with TRBD2. Looked up from germline, CDR1 is LGHDT and CDR2 is YNNKEL (reference sequence). Unmatched junction bases numbered 2, after V lost 1 base and J lost 5 bases. The CDR3 is 13 amino acids. The chain's CDR3 is CASSQAGGDEQYF. The CDR3, as DNA: TGTGCCAGCAGCCAAGCTGGGGGGGACGAGCAGTACTTC.

This clonotype has a handful of counts. The gene calls are TRBV5-1 and TRBJ1-1, with D possibly TRBD1 on 5 matching bases. The CDR3 runs to 14 residues. Per the germline V gene, CDR1 is SGHRS and CDR2 is YFSETQ. The V and J ends lost 0 bases and 7 bases respectively, with 13 bases between them. The CDR3: CASSLAQGGIEAFF. The DNA of the CDR3 is TGCGCCAGCAGCTTGGCTCAGGGTGGGATTGAAGCTTTCTTT.

This clonotype was detected ten times or more. This chain links TRBV11-2 with TRBJ1-1; 8 nucleotides match TRBD1. The CDR3 extends over 15 amino acids. CDR1 SGHAT and CDR2 FQNNGV come from the germline V gene. The V and J ends lost 5 bases and 4 bases, in that order; junction bases with no gene match: 9. In DNA form, the CDR3 reads TGTGCCAGCAGCACTCAGGGGGCGCAGGGCACTGAAGCTTTCTTT. It encodes CASSTQGAQGTEAFF.

This clonotype was counted a few times. The V call is TRBV25-1, the J call TRBJ2-2; D may be TRBD1 or TRBD2 (5 bases each). V was cut by 8 bases and J by 4 bases, with 26 bases left in between. Germline V CDR1 and CDR2: MGHDK, SYGVNS. The CDR3 covers 18 residues. The CDR3 spells CASARGRLSVSGTGELFF. As DNA, the CDR3 is TGTGCCAGCGCGAGGGGCCGCCTCAGCGTCTCGGGCACCGGGGAGCTGTTTTTT.

V usage is TRBV18 and J usage is TRBJ1-1, with D possibly matching TRBD1 (6 bases). The CDR3 sequence is 17 residues long. V was clipped by 3 bases and J by 1 base, with 18 bases between them. Germline V lookup: CDR1 KGHSH, CDR2 LQKENI. The DNA of the CDR3 is TGTGCCAGCTCACCCCTCCCCAGGGGTTCAGGGAACACTGAAGCTTTCTTT. Translation gives CASSPLPRGSGNTEAFF.

There are many counts of this clonotype. This rearrangement joins TRBV27 to TRBJ2-2; TRBD2 matches at 14 bases. The CDR3 has 19 amino acids. V shed 2 bases and J 5 bases; nucleotides not matched to a gene: 10. CDR1 is MNHEY, CDR2 SMNVEV, per germline (reference sequence). CDR3 region: CASSLVRPGLAGVTGELFF. The DNA for the CDR3 is TGTGCCAGCAGTTTAGTGCGCCCGGGACTAGCGGGAGTGACCGGGGAGCTGTTTTTT.

This clonotype came up many times. J is TRBJ1-5 and V is TRBV20-1; D call uncertain. The CDR3 is made up of 13 amino acids. V lost 1 base, J lost 5 bases, and 9 bases lay in between. Germline CDR1 is DFQATT and CDR2 is SNEGSKA (reference sequence). CDR3 region: CSARARNYQPQHF. The DNA of the CDR3 is TGCAGTGCTAGAGCCAGGAACTATCAGCCCCAGCATTTT.

V is TRBV20-1 and J is TRBJ2-7; possibly TRBD2 for D (6 bases). The CDR3 contains 14 residues. Germline-derived CDR1 and CDR2 are DFQATT and SNEGSKA (reference sequence). V was trimmed by 1 base and J by 7 bases, leaving 17 bases between them. In DNA, the CDR3 is TGCAGTGCTAGAGTCCCGGGCCCGGCGGGGGAGCAGTACTTC. Encoded protein: CSARVPGPAGEQYF.

This clonotype has a count of ten or more. The chain carries TRBV3-1 and TRBJ2-3, with D perhaps matching TRBD1 (6 bases). With 6 bases removed from V and 5 bases from J, the gap between germline ends came to 9 bases. Germline CDR1 LGHDT, CDR2 YNNKEL (reference sequence). This CDR3 contains 12 residues. The CDR3 here is CASRRGGDTQYF. The CDR3 DNA reads as TGTGCCAGCAGAAGAGGGGGAGATACGCAGTATTTT.

The V and J genes are TRBV19 and TRBJ2-1, with a weak D call TRBD1 (5 bases). Trimming cost V 5 bases and J 7 bases, with 18 bases left between them. Germline CDR1 is LNHDA and CDR2 is SQIVND (reference sequence). This CDR3 region has 15 residues. CDR3 protein: CASSPGPSVGNEQFF. CDR3 nucleotide sequence: TGTGCCAGTAGTCCAGGGCCCTCAGTTGGGAATGAGCAGTTCTTC. The full variable domain, rest sourced from reference TRBV19 and TRBJ2-1, is DGGITQSPKYLFRKEGQNVTLSCEQNLNHDAMYWYRQDPGQGLRLIYYSQIVNDFQKGDIAEGYSVSREKKESFPLTVTSAQKNPTAFYLCASSPGPSVGNEQFFGPGTRLTVL.

This clonotype was found a few times. The chain is built from TRBV12-3 or TRBV12-4 and TRBJ2-7; either TRBD1 or TRBD2 may fit D (5 bases each). Trimming shortened V by 2 bases and J by 7 bases, and 18 bases separated the two germline ends. CDR3 length: 15 residues. CDR3 sequence (DNA): TGTGCCAGCAGTTTATCCGGCCAGGGAACGGGGGAGCAGTACTTC. Residues: CASSLSGQGTGEQYF.

Here the CDR3 reads CASSVLGTGRSYF. CDR3 bases: TGTGCCAGCAGCGTCCTAGGGACAGGGAGATCGTACTTC. The chain combines TRBV5-5 with TRBJ2-4; TRBD1 aligns across 9 bases. J gave up 15 bases and V 4 bases, and 11 bases lay outside the gene matches. Germline loops: CDR1 SGHKS, CDR2 YYEKEE (reference sequence). The CDR3 runs 13 residues.

This rearrangement joins TRBV6-1 to TRBJ1-1; no clear D. The germline V gene has CDR1 MNHNS and CDR2 SASEGT. The CDR3 has 14 residues. Between the trimmed V and J ends, which lost 6 bases and 3 bases, there was a span of 14 bases. This CDR3 is CASRPGRGDTEAFF. Written as DNA, the CDR3 is TGTGCCAGCAGACCGGGCCGTGGGGACACTGAAGCTTTCTTT.

This clonotype was seen once. This sequence joins TRBV20-1 and TRBJ2-7; TRBD2 matches at 12 bases. The V segment lost 0 bases and the J segment 3 bases; nucleotides outside the gene matches: 3. The germline V gene encodes CDR1 DFQATT and CDR2 SNEGSKA (reference sequence). The CDR3 length is 15 residues. This CDR3 is CSARETSGRVYEQYF. DNA of the CDR3: TGCAGTGCTAGAGAGACTAGCGGGAGAGTCTACGAGCAGTACTTC.

This clonotype was recorded a few times. V and J are TRBV19 and TRBJ1-5, with 7 nucleotides matching TRBD1. CDR1 LNHDA and CDR2 SQIVND come from the germline V gene (reference sequence). V was clipped by 10 bases and J by 0 bases; unmatched bases: 15. CDR3 length: 17 residues. CDR3 in amino acids: CATGTEIGVYSNQPQHF. For the CDR3, the DNA is TGTGCCACTGGGACAGAAATAGGGGTCTATAGCAATCAGCCCCAGCATTTT.

In this sample, this clonotype turned up a few times. The V gene is TRBV5-8, the J gene TRBJ2-1; TRBD2 is a possible D gene (6 bases). The germline CDR1 and CDR2 sequences are SGHTS and YDEGEE. The CDR3 length is 14 residues. V lost 7 bases, J lost 4 bases, and 15 bases lay in between. In nucleotides, the CDR3 is TGTGCCAGCCGCGGGAAAATCAGATACAATGAGCAGTTCTTC. It is translated as CASRGKIRYNEQFF.

This clonotype was seen more than once but under ten times. The chain is built from TRBV2 and TRBJ2-5; D remains unclear. Germline lookup yields CDR1 SNHLY and CDR2 FYNNEI. CDR3 length equals 10 residues. Trimming took 6 bases from V and 12 from J, leaving 11 bases between them. The CDR3 protein is CASRLIAEYF. Here the CDR3 DNA reads TGTGCCAGCAGACTAATCGCAGAGTACTTC.

V gene TRBV5-1 combines with J gene TRBJ1-3; TRBD1 matches 7 bases. Germline assignment: CDR1 SGHRS and CDR2 YFSETQ. With V trimmed by 0 bases and J by 2 bases, 5 bases remained unmatched. This CDR3 contains 16 residues. As DNA, the CDR3 is TGCGCCAGCAGCTTGGCACCTGGGACAGCTGGAAACACCATATATTTT. It translates to CASSLAPGTAGNTIYF.

The chain uses TRBV18 and TRBJ1-2, with a weak D call TRBD1 (6 bases). Trimming took 2 bases from V and 1 from J, leaving 11 bases between them. The CDR3 extends over 15 amino acids. Germline V gives CDR1 KGHSH, CDR2 LQKENI. DNA for the CDR3: TGTGCCAGCTCACCAGGGACGGGACATAACTATGGCTACACCTTC. This codes for CASSPGTGHNYGYTF.

This clonotype was picked up many times. The chain is built from TRBV6-1 and TRBJ2-7, with 10 bases fitting TRBD2. Unmatched junction bases numbered 3, after V lost 5 bases and J lost 2 bases. The germline V gene encodes CDR1 MNHNS and CDR2 SASEGT. The CDR3 has 14 amino acids. Written as DNA, the CDR3 is TGTGCCAGCAGTCCCGGGACTAGCGCCTACGAGCAGTACTTC. Translated: CASSPGTSAYEQYF.

The rearrangement joins TRBV7-6 to TRBJ2-3; possible D gene TRBD2, 6 bases. The CDR3 spans 17 residues. Trimming took 5 bases from V and 0 from J, leaving 18 bases between them. Germline V gene lookup returns CDR1 SGHVS and CDR2 FNYEAQ. The CDR3 sequence: CASSPYSGTSSTDTQYF. The CDR3 DNA reads TGTGCCAGCAGCCCCTATAGCGGAACGTCTAGCACAGATACGCAGTATTTT.

CDR3 in DNA: TGTGCCAGCAGCGTAGTTGACTCAAGGTACGCCGGGGAGCTGTTTTTT. This encodes CASSVVDSRYAGELFF. J is TRBJ2-2 and V is TRBV9; D call uncertain. Germline V CDR1 and CDR2: SGDLS, YYNGEE. The CDR3 length is 16 residues. Trimming shortened V by 0 bases and J by 6 bases, and 15 bases separated the two germline ends.

This clonotype has at least ten counts. The genes are TRBV28 and TRBJ1-2; D remains ambiguous. The CDR3 extends over 13 amino acids. Deletions cut 6 bases from V and 7 bases from J, with 15 bases between. The germline V gene encodes CDR1 MDHEN and CDR2 SYDVKM. CDR3 residues: CASSYGPSGGYTF. CDR3 coding DNA: TGTGCCAGCAGCTACGGGCCTAGTGGTGGCTACACCTTC.

This clonotype was detected many times. V is TRBV27 and J is TRBJ1-6, with D perhaps matching TRBD1 (5 bases). Looked up from germline, CDR1 is MNHEY and CDR2 is SMNVEV (reference sequence). The V end lost 3 bases, the J end lost 6 bases, and 9 bases lay between the germline ends. CDR3 size: 14 residues. In nucleotides, the CDR3 is TGTGCCAGCAGTTTCCAGGGAGGTAATTCACCCCTCCACTTT. Its translation: CASSFQGGNSPLHF.

In this sample, this clonotype turned up many times. The chain employs TRBV5-1 and TRBJ2-7; 9 nucleotides align to TRBD1. The CDR3 is made up of 15 amino acids. V shed 0 bases, J shed 5 bases, and the junction held 6 bases outside the gene matches. Germline V gene sequence: CDR1 SGHRS, CDR2 YFSETQ. DNA of the CDR3: TGCGCCAGCAGCTTGGCCCGGACAGGGGAAGACGAGCAGTACTTC. Its protein is CASSLARTGEDEQYF.

The sample holds many counts of this clonotype. This sequence joins TRBV27 and TRBJ1-6; 9 bases map to TRBD1. CDR1 MNHEY and CDR2 SMNVEV come from the germline V gene (reference sequence). J gave up 7 bases and V 5 bases, and 9 bases lay outside the gene matches. The CDR3 length is 16 residues. The CDR3 nucleotides are TGTGCCAGCAGTGATCCGGGACAGGGATCAAATTCACCCCTCCACTTT. Translating it yields CASSDPGQGSNSPLHF.

This clonotype has only a few counts. The V and J genes are TRBV6-2 or TRBV6-3 and TRBJ2-7; a possible D gene is TRBD1 (6 bases). The CDR3 runs 15 residues. The V gene's germline CDR1 is MNHEY and CDR2 SVGEGT. V was pared by 0 bases and J by 0 bases, with 9 bases between. For the CDR3, the DNA is TGTGCCAGCAGTTACTCATCGACAGGCTCCTACGAGCAGTACTTC. Protein: CASSYSSTGSYEQYF.